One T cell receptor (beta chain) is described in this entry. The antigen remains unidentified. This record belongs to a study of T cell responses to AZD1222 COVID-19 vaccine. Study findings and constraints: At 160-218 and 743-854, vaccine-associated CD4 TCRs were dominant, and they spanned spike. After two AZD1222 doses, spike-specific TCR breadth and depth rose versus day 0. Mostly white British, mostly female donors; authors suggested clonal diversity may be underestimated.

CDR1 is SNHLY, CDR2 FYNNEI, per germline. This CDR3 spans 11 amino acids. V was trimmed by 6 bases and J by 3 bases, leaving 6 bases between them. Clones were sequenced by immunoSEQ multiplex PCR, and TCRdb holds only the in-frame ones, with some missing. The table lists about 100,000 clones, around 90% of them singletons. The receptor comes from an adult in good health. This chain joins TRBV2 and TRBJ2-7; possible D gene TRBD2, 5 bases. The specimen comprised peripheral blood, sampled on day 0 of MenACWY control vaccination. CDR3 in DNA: TGTGCCAGCAGGGAGGACTACGAGCAGTACTTC. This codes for CASREDYEQYF.